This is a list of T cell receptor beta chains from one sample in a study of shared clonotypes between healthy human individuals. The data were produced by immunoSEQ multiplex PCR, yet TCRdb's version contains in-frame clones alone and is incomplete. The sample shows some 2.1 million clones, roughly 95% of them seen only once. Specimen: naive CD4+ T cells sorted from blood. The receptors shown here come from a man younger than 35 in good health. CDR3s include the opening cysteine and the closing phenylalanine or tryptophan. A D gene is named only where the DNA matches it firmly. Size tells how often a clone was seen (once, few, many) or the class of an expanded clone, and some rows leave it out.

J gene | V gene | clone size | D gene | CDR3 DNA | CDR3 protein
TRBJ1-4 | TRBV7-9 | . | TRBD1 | TGTGCCAGCAGCTCCGGACAGGGACCAAAACTGTTTTTT | CASSSGQGPKLFF
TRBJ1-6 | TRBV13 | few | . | TGTGCCAGCAGCTTAGCGGGACCGTATAATTCACCCCTCCACTTT | CASSLAGPYNSPLHF
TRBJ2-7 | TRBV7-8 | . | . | TGTGCCAGCAGCCCCGAGAACTCCTACGAGCAGTACTTC | CASSPENSYEQYF
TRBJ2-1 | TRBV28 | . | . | TGTGCCAGCAGTTTAACTACCCAGGCCTACAATGAGCAGTTCTTC | CASSLTTQAYNEQFF
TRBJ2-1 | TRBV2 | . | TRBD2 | TGTGCCAGCAGTGAAACCAGACTAGCCCATGAGCAGTTCTTC | CASSETRLAHEQFF
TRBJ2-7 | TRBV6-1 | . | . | TGTGCCAGCAGCCGACAGGGAGGGGAGCAGTACTTC | CASSRQGGEQYF
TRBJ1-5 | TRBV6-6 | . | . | TGTGCCAGCAGACCCGGGGGAGGGCTGTATAATCAGCCCCAGCATTTT | CASRPGGGLYNQPQHF
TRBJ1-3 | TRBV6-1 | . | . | TGTGCCAGCAGTCAAGACCCTCCGACAGTTGTCTCAAGTGGAAACACCATATATTTT | CASSQDPPTVVSSGNTIYF
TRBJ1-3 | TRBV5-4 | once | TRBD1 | TGTGCCAGCAGCCCCGGACAGGGGGCGCGAAACACCATATATTTT | CASSPGQGARNTIYF
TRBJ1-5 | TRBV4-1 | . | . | TGCGCCAGCAGCCGAGTTCAAGGGCAGGGAAGCAATCAGCCCCAGCATTTT | CASSRVQGQGSNQPQHF
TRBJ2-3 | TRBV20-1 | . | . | TGCAGTGTCGGTGCACCAACTACGCAGTATTTT | CSVGAPTTQYF
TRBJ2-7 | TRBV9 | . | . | TGTGCCAGCGGCAAAGGACCAATGTACGAGCAGTACTTC | CASGKGPMYEQYF
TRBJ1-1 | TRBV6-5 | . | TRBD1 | TGTGCCAGCCGGGAGCTGGGCAGGGGGGACACTGAAGCTTTCTTT | CASRELGRGDTEAFF
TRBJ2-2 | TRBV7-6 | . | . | TGTGCCAGCAGCTTAGCGGTAGGGGGAGCGGTGAGGGAGCTGTTTTTT | CASSLAVGGAVRELFF
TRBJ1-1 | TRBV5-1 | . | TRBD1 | TGCGCCAGCAGAGACAGGGAGTACACTGAAGCTTTCTTT | CASRDREYTEAFF
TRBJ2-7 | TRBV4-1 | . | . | TGCGCCAGCAGCCAAGTTCGAGGGGCCGAGCAGTACTTC | CASSQVRGAEQYF
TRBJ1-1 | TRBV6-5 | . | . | TGTGCCAGCAGTTACTCGTCAGGGAGTGGAGGCACTGAAGCTTTCTTT | CASSYSSGSGGTEAFF
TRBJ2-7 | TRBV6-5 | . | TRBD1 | TGTGCCAGCAGGCCAGGCGGACAGGGAGATAGGAAGGAGTACTTC | CASRPGGQGDRKEYF
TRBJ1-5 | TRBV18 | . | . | TGTGCCAGCTCATATAGCAATCAGCCCCAGCATTTT | CASSYSNQPQHF
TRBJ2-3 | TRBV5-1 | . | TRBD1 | TGCGCCAGCAGCAACGGAATGATGGGACAGGGAGGAGATACGCAGTATTTT | CASSNGMMGQGGDTQYF
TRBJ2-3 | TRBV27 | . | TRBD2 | TGTGCCAGCCGGGGACTAGCTAGCACAGATACGCAGTATTTT | CASRGLASTDTQYF
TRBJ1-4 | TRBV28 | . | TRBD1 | TGTGCCAGCAGTACCTTCCAGGGGGCAGCTAATGAAAAACTGTTTTTT | CASSTFQGAANEKLFF
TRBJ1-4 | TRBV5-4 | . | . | TGTGCCAGCAGCTTGGTTTCCGTGTCGGGGAGGGAAAAACTGTTTTTT | CASSLVSVSGREKLFF
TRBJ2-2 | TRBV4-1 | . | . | TGCGCCAGCAGCCTATTTCGAGGGACGAAAACCGGGGAGCTGTTTTTT | CASSLFRGTKTGELFF
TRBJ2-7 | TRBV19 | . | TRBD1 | TGTGCCAGTAGTATAGGACAGGGGACCTACGAGCAGTACTTC | CASSIGQGTYEQYF
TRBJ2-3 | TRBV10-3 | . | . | TGTGCCATCAGTTATACAGATACGCAGTATTTT | CAISYTDTQYF
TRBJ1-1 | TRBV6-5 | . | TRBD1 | TGTGCCACCAAACCTACCCAGGGGGCGAACACTGAAGCTTTCTTT | CATKPTQGANTEAFF
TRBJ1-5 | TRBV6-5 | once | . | TGTGCCAGCAGTTACGGGACGGACAATCAGCCCCAGCATTTT | CASSYGTDNQPQHF
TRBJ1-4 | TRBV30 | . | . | TGTGCCTGGTCAGAGGGGGGAAATGAAAAACTGTTTTTT | CAWSEGGNEKLFF
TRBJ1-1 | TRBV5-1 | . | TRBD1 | TGCGCCAGCAGCTTCTCCCAGGGGGACACTGAAGCTTTCTTT | CASSFSQGDTEAFF
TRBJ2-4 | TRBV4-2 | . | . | TGTGCCAGCAGCCAAGACAGGGCCAAAAACATTCAGTACTTC | CASSQDRAKNIQYF
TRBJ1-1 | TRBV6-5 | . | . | TGTGCCAGCAGTTATACAGGGCACACTGAAGCTTTCTTT | CASSYTGHTEAFF
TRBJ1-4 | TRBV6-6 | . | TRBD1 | TGTGCCAGCAGTCCGGGACAGGGATATTCTAATGAAAAACTGTTTTTT | CASSPGQGYSNEKLFF
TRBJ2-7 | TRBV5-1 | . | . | TGCGCCAGCAGCAAGACCTACGAGCAGTACTTC | CASSKTYEQYF
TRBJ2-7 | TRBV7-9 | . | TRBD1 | TGTGCCAGCAGCCACCCCTGGACAGGCCCCACCTACGAGCAGTACTTC | CASSHPWTGPTYEQYF
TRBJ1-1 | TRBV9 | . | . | TGTGCCAGCAGCACTCCCGGGGGGGGAGCTTTCTTT | CASSTPGGGAFF
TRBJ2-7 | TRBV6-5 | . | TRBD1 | TGTGCCAGCAGTTACCCTGGTCCCGGGACAGGGAACGAGCAGTACTTC | CASSYPGPGTGNEQYF
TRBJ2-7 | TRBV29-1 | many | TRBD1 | TGCAGCGTAGGGACAGGGATCTACGAGCAGTACTTC | CSVGTGIYEQYF